These 24 T cell receptor beta chains were sequenced from one sample in a study of chemoradiotherapy in HPV16-positive cancers. TCRdb's copy holds only in-frame clones and misses some; the assay was immunoSEQ multiplex PCR. The profile covers approximately 9,300 clones, with about 84% appearing a single time and about 2.5% taken by the ten largest. Sample: blood, taken from a patient who underwent chemoradiotherapy. All receptors derive from a human donor with HPV-associated anogenital cancer.

The chain links TRBV7-9 to TRBJ1-6; D ambiguous. The germline V gene encodes CDR1 SEHNR and CDR2 FQNEAQ (reference sequence). CDR3 size: 16 residues. Trimming took 11 bases from V and 5 from J, leaving 22 bases between them. CDR3 nucleotide sequence: TGTGCCTTCAAGATCAACCCCGAGACGGATAATTCACCCCTCCACTTT. This codes for CAFKINPETDNSPLHF.

This chain connects TRBV6-1 to TRBJ1-2; 7 nucleotides line up with TRBD1. In germline, CDR1 is MNHNS, CDR2 SASEGT. The junction had 11 bases not matched to a gene; V was cut back by 2 bases and J by 8 bases. CDR3 length: 15 amino acids. Written as DNA, the CDR3 is TGTGCCAGCAGTGAATGGGGACAGTGGTCGGGCGGCTACACCTTC. It yields the protein CASSEWGQWSGGYTF.

This chain joins TRBV5-1 and TRBJ2-5; 8 bases agree with TRBD2. The V and J ends lost 0 bases and 2 bases, in that order; junction bases with no gene match: 6. Germline CDR1 is SGHRS and CDR2 is YFSETQ. The CDR3 has 16 residues. The CDR3 protein is CASSLAGASGQETQYF. CDR3 DNA sequence: TGCGCCAGCAGCTTGGCGGGGGCTAGCGGGCAAGAGACCCAGTACTTC.

The chain recombines TRBV5-1 with TRBJ1-2; a possible D gene is TRBD1 (6 bases). The V gene lost 0 bases and the J gene lost 4 bases, with 22 bases spanning the gap. Per germline, CDR1 SGHRS and CDR2 YFSETQ. The CDR3 runs 18 residues. The CDR3 DNA follows: TGCGCCAGCAGCTTGGCCGGGACAAGGCCTCACCTTGTCTATGGCTACACCTTC. Protein sequence: CASSLAGTRPHLVYGYTF. The whole variable domain, remainder taken from reference TRBV5-1 and TRBJ1-2, is KAGVTQTPRYLIKTRGQQVTLSCSPISGHRSVSWYQQTPGQGLQFLFEYFSETQRNKGNFPGRFSGRQFSNSRSEMNVSTLELGDSALYLCASSLAGTRPHLVYGYTFGSGTRLTVV.

This clone was counted a few times. The chain joins TRBV2 to TRBJ1-3; D is undetermined. Trimming removed 2 bases at V and 3 bases at J, with 8 bases between. Germline CDR1 reads SNHLY; CDR2 reads FYNNEI. This CDR3 comprises 14 residues. The DNA of the CDR3 is TGTGCCAGCAGTGAAAGCGGCGGTGGAAACACCATATATTTT. It codes for CASSESGGGNTIYF.

V is TRBV9 and J is TRBJ1-5; 8 bases line up with TRBD1. The V and J ends lost 4 bases and 4 bases, in that order; junction bases with no gene match: 4. This CDR3 has 14 residues. CDR1 and CDR2 (germline): SGDLS, YYNGEE. CDR3 protein: CASSPGQVNQPQHF. DNA for the CDR3: TGTGCCAGCAGCCCGGGACAGGTGAATCAGCCCCAGCATTTT. The variable domain in full, completed from reference TRBV9 and TRBJ1-5, reads DSGVTQTPKHLITATGQRVTLRCSPRSGDLSVYWYQQSLDQGLQFLIQYYNGEERAKGNILERFSAQQFPDLHSELNLSSLELGDSALYFCASSPGQVNQPQHFGDGTRLSIL.

The V gene is TRBV7-8, the J gene TRBJ2-7, with TRBD2 matching 7 bases. Germline-derived CDR1 and CDR2 are SGHVS and FQNEAQ. The CDR3 extends over 16 amino acids. J gave up 4 bases and V 3 bases, and 12 bases lay outside the gene matches. CDR3 coding DNA: TGTGCCAGCAGCTTCGCGGGGAGGGAAAGTCGGTACGAGCAGTACTTC. The encoded protein is CASSFAGRESRYEQYF.

This chain uses TRBV2 with TRBJ2-3; the match to TRBD2 covers 7 bases. The germline V gene encodes CDR1 SNHLY and CDR2 FYNNEI. The length of the CDR3 is 16 residues. Losses at the gene ends were 6 bases for V and 2 bases for J; bases not matched to a gene: 11. CDR3 protein: CASRATGTIVTDTQYF. The CDR3 DNA reads as TGTGCCAGCAGGGCCACCGGGACTATCGTCACAGATACGCAGTATTTT.

This clone occurred once. This chain links TRBV19 with TRBJ2-3; TRBD1 matches at 7 bases. The J segment lost 0 bases and the V segment lost 7 bases, leaving 4 bases of the junction unmatched. CDR3 length equals 14 residues. The germline V gene has CDR1 LNHDA and CDR2 SQIVND (reference sequence). The CDR3 region is CASTDRASTDTQYF. Here the CDR3 DNA reads TGTGCCAGTACTGACAGGGCTAGCACAGATACGCAGTATTTT. The variable domain in full, with the rest retrieved from reference TRBV19 and TRBJ2-3, is DGGITQSPKYLFRKEGQNVTLSCEQNLNHDAMYWYRQDPGQGLRLIYYSQIVNDFQKGDIAEGYSVSREKKESFPLTVTSAQKNPTAFYLCASTDRASTDTQYFGPGTRLTVL.

This chain uses TRBV5-1 with TRBJ2-1; tentatively, D is TRBD2 (6 bases). This CDR3 has 13 amino acids. From germline, CDR1 is SGHRS and CDR2 YFSETQ. V was cut by 0 bases and J by 9 bases, with 10 bases left in between. CDR3 in amino acids: CASSLAVAAEQFF. CDR3 sequence (DNA): TGCGCCAGCAGCTTGGCGGTAGCGGCTGAGCAGTTCTTC.

The gene calls are TRBV2 and TRBJ2-7; 9 nucleotides line up with TRBD1. The CDR3 extends over 15 amino acids. J was trimmed by 2 bases and V by 3 bases; bases with no gene match: 5. The germline V gene encodes CDR1 SNHLY and CDR2 FYNNEI. The CDR3: CASSERTGVPYEQYF. CDR3 bases: TGTGCCAGCAGTGAGAGGACAGGGGTCCCCTACGAGCAGTACTTC.

This sequence joins TRBV13 and TRBJ2-3; 8 bases agree with TRBD1. The CDR3 has 14 amino acids. With 5 bases clipped from V and 5 bases from J, the junction kept 6 bases outside the gene matches. CDR1 and CDR2 from the germline V gene are PRHDT and FYEKMQ (reference sequence). The CDR3 DNA follows: TGTGCCAGCAGCCAGTGGACAGGGAAAGATACGCAGTATTTT. Translation gives CASSQWTGKDTQYF. The variable domain in full, completed from reference TRBV13 and TRBJ2-3, reads AAGVIQSPRHLIKEKRETATLKCYPIPRHDTVYWYQQGPGQDPQFLISFYEKMQSDKGSIPDRFSAQQFSDYHSELNMSSLELGDSALYFCASSQWTGKDTQYFGPGTRLTVL.

V usage is TRBV19 and J usage is TRBJ2-7; TRBD1 matches at 8 bases. Germline assignment: CDR1 LNHDA and CDR2 SQIVND (reference sequence). V lost 5 bases and J lost 4; bases outside the gene matches: 7. The CDR3 is 14 amino acids. The CDR3 protein is CASSVGQAPYEQYF. For the CDR3, the DNA is TGTGCCAGTAGTGTGGGACAGGCTCCATACGAGCAGTACTTC.

The rearrangement joins TRBV6-5 to TRBJ1-1; D not certain. This CDR3 has 15 amino acids. Germline CDR1 MNHEY, CDR2 SVGAGI. V lost 0 bases, J lost 1 base, and 9 bases lay in between. CDR3 residues: CASSYSPGRNTEAFF. The CDR3 nucleotides read TGTGCCAGCAGTTACTCGCCGGGGAGGAACACTGAAGCTTTCTTT.

The V and J genes are TRBV11-3 and TRBJ1-5; TRBD1 aligns across 10 bases. Germline CDR1 and CDR2: SGHNT and YENEEA. This CDR3 is built from 17 residues. The ends lost 5 bases at V and 12 bases at J; junction bases unmatched: 19. CDR3 sequence (DNA): TGTGCCAGCAGCGAGAGGGGGCCGGGACAGGGGCCTCCTCGCCAGCATTTT. Its translation: CASSERGPGQGPPRQHF.

The chain couples TRBV7-9 to TRBJ2-5, with 7 bases fitting TRBD1. Germline values: CDR1 SEHNR, CDR2 FQNEAQ (reference sequence). There are 13 residues in the CDR3. V lost 6 bases to trimming and J lost 1 base; unmatched junction nucleotides: 2. The CDR3 DNA reads TGTGCCAGCAGGGGACAGACCCAAGAGACCCAGTACTTC. Its protein product is CASRGQTQETQYF. The full variable domain, rest sourced from reference TRBV7-9 and TRBJ2-5, is DTGVSQNPRHKITKRGQNVTFRCDPISEHNRLYWYRQTLGQGPEFLTYFQNEAQLEKSRLLSDRFSAERPKGSFSTLEIQRTEQGDSAMYLCASRGQTQETQYFGPGTRLLVL.

The table lists this clone with a few counts. J is TRBJ1-4 and V is TRBV6-6; weak D call: TRBD1 (5 bases). CDR3 length equals 15 residues. The germline gives CDR1 MNHNY, CDR2 SVGAGI (reference sequence). Trimming stripped 6 bases from V and 0 bases from J, with 11 bases between. The CDR3, as DNA: TGTGCCAGCAGGGACACAGATGCAACTAATGAAAAACTGTTTTTT. Protein sequence: CASRDTDATNEKLFF.

The table lists this clone with a few counts. The chain joins TRBV2 to TRBJ1-2; D is possibly TRBD1 (6 bases). The CDR3 runs 15 residues. V was shortened by 5 bases and J by 7 bases, with 20 bases between the two germline ends. The germline gives CDR1 SNHLY, CDR2 FYNNEI. This CDR3 reads CASSISGDNRTGYTF. The CDR3, as DNA: TGTGCCAGCAGTATATCAGGGGATAACAGGACTGGCTACACCTTC.

Worth noting for this clone: Additional DNA sequences in this sample encode the identical CDR3. The CDR3 DNA is TGTGCCAGCAGCTTAGAACAGGGCAACGGCTACACCTTC. It yields the protein CASSLEQGNGYTF. The chain has TRBV7-9 and TRBJ1-2, with D possibly TRBD1 on 6 matching bases. Germline CDR1 and CDR2: SEHNR and FQNEAQ (reference sequence). The CDR3 totals 13 residues. V gave up 1 base and J gave up 8 bases, with 11 bases separating them.

This clone has only a few counts. The chain employs TRBV7-9 and TRBJ1-1; D is ambiguous. The V end was cut by 7 bases, the J end by 3 bases, with 18 bases between. Germline values: CDR1 SEHNR, CDR2 FQNEAQ (reference sequence). This CDR3 is 15 amino acids long. DNA for the CDR3: TGTGCCAGCACCCCTGGTGGAGGTGGGGACACTGAAGCTTTCTTT. Translation: CASTPGGGGDTEAFF.

The V and J genes are TRBV14 and TRBJ1-6; D unclear. The CDR3 contains 13 residues. V shed 4 bases and J shed 8 bases, with 9 bases lying between them. Germline lookup yields CDR1 SGHDN and CDR2 FVKESK. CDR3 coding DNA: TGTGCCAGCAGCCCACGGACCGATTCACCCCTCCACTTT. Amino acid sequence: CASSPRTDSPLHF.

V is TRBV6-1 and J is TRBJ1-1, with D possibly matching TRBD1 (5 bases). CDR1 MNHNS and CDR2 SASEGT come from the germline V gene. The germline V and J ends were trimmed by 2 bases and 4 bases, with 11 bases remaining between them. This CDR3 spans 14 amino acids. CDR3 nucleotide sequence: TGTGCCAGCAGTGAATTTGCAGGGAGCACTGAAGCTTTCTTT. Encoded protein: CASSEFAGSTEAFF.

This chain uses TRBV25-1 with TRBJ1-6, with D possibly being TRBD1 (5 bases). Trimming took 6 bases from V and 8 from J, leaving 11 bases between them. CDR3 length equals 13 residues. The germline V gene encodes CDR1 MGHDK and CDR2 SYGVNS. CDR3 residues: CASRRGTDSPLHF. The CDR3 DNA reads as TGTGCCAGCAGACGGGGGACCGATTCACCCCTCCACTTT.

The rearrangement joins TRBV2 to TRBJ2-7; the match to TRBD1 covers 8 bases. The V segment lost 4 bases and the J segment 3 bases; nucleotides outside the gene matches: 8. This CDR3 is built from 15 residues. Germline V gives CDR1 SNHLY, CDR2 FYNNEI. CDR3: CASSGSEDRDYEQYF. CDR3 in DNA: TGTGCCAGCAGTGGATCCGAGGACAGGGACTACGAGCAGTACTTC.